This passage covers 20 T cell receptor beta chains from one sample sequenced in a study of beta chain features in type 1 diabetes. Study results and limitations: All four CD4+ subsets of Type 1 diabetes patients contained TCRB CDR3s that were moderately but significantly shorter.

Expressed TCRB transcripts were sequenced because the isolated RNA had all been reverse transcribed beforehand. The protocol was immunoSEQ multiplex PCR, while the TCRdb copy is restricted to in-frame clones and leaves out a portion. The table includes around 310,000 clones, about 13% detected once. Their target antigens are unknown. Sample: naive CD4+ T cells from blood. Source of these receptors: a woman aged 18-29 years with type 1 diabetes.

The chain links TRBV29-1 to TRBJ2-3; TRBD1 aligns across 7 bases. V was pared by 6 bases and J by 5 bases, with 11 bases of the junction left unmatched. CDR1 and CDR2 from the germline V gene are SQVTM and ANQGSEA. The CDR3 is 14 residues long. CDR3 nucleotides: TGCAGCGTAGCCACAGGGGCTCCCGGAGATACGCAGTATTTT. Translating gives CSVATGAPGDTQYF.

In DNA, the CDR3 is TGTGCCTGGAGTGCTCCGGGACAGGGGGCTTTCTTT. It codes for CAWSAPGQGAFF. The V call is TRBV30, the J call TRBJ1-1; TRBD1 matches at 10 bases. CDR1 and CDR2 (germline): GTSNPN, SVGIG (reference sequence). This CDR3 contains 12 residues. J gave up 11 bases and V 1 base, and 4 bases lay outside the gene matches.

The chain links TRBV9 to TRBJ2-5; TRBD2 matches at 10 bases. This CDR3 is built from 16 residues. Germline values: CDR1 SGDLS, CDR2 YYNGEE. J was trimmed by 4 bases and V by 0 bases; bases with no gene match: 6. CDR3 bases: TGTGCCAGCAGCGTAGCTCCTAGCGGGAGTCGAGAGACCCAGTACTTC. Translated: CASSVAPSGSRETQYF.

This clone was seen a handful of times. V usage is TRBV6-5 and J usage is TRBJ2-1, with TRBD1 identical over 10 bases. CDR3 length: 14 amino acids. After removal of 4 bases from V and 5 bases from J, the junction contained 2 bases not matched to a gene. Germline assignment: CDR1 MNHEY and CDR2 SVGAGI. The CDR3 loop reads CASSWTGGDNEQFF. The CDR3 nucleotides read TGTGCCAGCAGTTGGACAGGGGGGGACAATGAGCAGTTCTTC.

This chain joins TRBV18 and TRBJ2-2, with TRBD2 identical over 7 bases. CDR3 length: 15 residues. The germline gives CDR1 KGHSH, CDR2 LQKENI. V dropped 2 bases and J dropped 7; count of bases not matched to a gene: 7. CDR3 nucleotide sequence: TGTGCCAGCTCACCAGTGGCGGGAGTGGTCGGGGAGCTGTTTTTT. Protein sequence: CASSPVAGVVGELFF.

V is TRBV9 and J is TRBJ2-5; no clear D. The DNA end lines up better with TRBJ2-4; the J call may be wrong. CDR3 length: 16 amino acids. The germline V gene has CDR1 SGDLS and CDR2 YYNGEE. This chain's CDR3 is CASSVGQNLAKNIQYF. As DNA, the CDR3 is TGTGCCAGCAGCGTAGGGCAGAACTTAGCCAAAAACATTCAGTACTTC.

The rearrangement links TRBV5-1 to TRBJ2-5; D is perhaps TRBD1 (8 bases). Trimming took 2 bases from V and 3 from J, leaving 14 bases between them. The CDR3 covers 15 residues. Germline values: CDR1 SGHRS, CDR2 YFSETQ. The CDR3 bases are TGCGCCAGCAGCTTTAACAGGGGGGGAGAAGAGACCCAGTACTTC. It encodes CASSFNRGGEETQYF.

This clone was counted only a few times. The chain combines TRBV7-2 with TRBJ2-7, with 12 bases matching TRBD2. This CDR3 is built from 17 residues. Germline-derived CDR1 and CDR2 are SGHTA and FQGNSA. With 2 bases clipped from V and 5 bases from J, the junction kept 10 bases outside the gene matches. CDR3 in DNA: TGTGCCAGCAGCTTAAAGGTCCGTCGGACTAGCGGGGACGAGCAGTACTTC. It yields the protein CASSLKVRRTSGDEQYF.

The V and J genes are TRBV30 and TRBJ1-4; D possibly corresponds to TRBD1 (5 bases). The germline gives CDR1 GTSNPN, CDR2 SVGIG (reference sequence). The V end was cut by 1 base, the J end by 6 bases, with 12 bases between. This CDR3 is 14 amino acids long. CDR3 sequence (DNA): TGTGCCTGGAGTGCGGGGGTCGGTTATGAAAAACTGTTTTTT. Encoded protein: CAWSAGVGYEKLFF. Full variable domain (rest looked up from reference TRBV30 and TRBJ1-4): SQTIHQWPATLVQPVGSPLSLECTVEGTSNPNLYWYRQAAGRGLQLLFYSVGIGQISSEVPQNLSASRPQDRQFILSSKKLLLSDSGFYLCAWSAGVGYEKLFFGSGTQLSVL.

The chain links TRBV18 to TRBJ2-7; TRBD1 matches 7 bases. The V gene end was trimmed by 3 bases and the J gene end by 1 base; junction bases not matched to a gene: 6. Germline loops: CDR1 KGHSH, CDR2 LQKENI. The CDR3 runs 15 residues. CDR3: CASSPGTVGSYEQYV. CDR3 DNA: TGTGCCAGCTCACCTGGGACAGTGGGGTCCTACGAGCAGTACGTC.

This clone was counted only a few times. The CDR3 reads CASSLFQGQETQYF. CDR3 nucleotide sequence: TGTGCCAGCAGCTTGTTTCAGGGCCAAGAGACCCAGTACTTC. The chain joins TRBV5-6 to TRBJ2-5, with D tentatively TRBD1 (5 bases). This CDR3 contains 14 residues. CDR1 is SGHDT and CDR2 is YYEEEE in the germline V gene. V gave up 1 base and J gave up 1 base, with 8 bases separating them. The full variable domain, rest sourced from reference TRBV5-6 and TRBJ2-5, is DAGVTQSPTHLIKTRGQQVTLRCSPKSGHDTVSWYQQALGQGPQFIFQYYEEEERQRGNFPDRFSGHQFPNYSSELNVNALLLGDSALYLCASSLFQGQETQYFGPGTRLLVL.

This clone has more than one count but fewer than ten. The chain has TRBV7-2 and TRBJ2-1; 8 positions agree with TRBD2. This CDR3 is built from 15 residues. The germline V gene encodes CDR1 SGHTA and CDR2 FQGNSA. V lost 5 bases to trimming and J lost 6 bases; unmatched junction nucleotides: 9. The CDR3 sequence is CASSRRSGRLNEQFF. In DNA, the CDR3 is TGTGCCAGCAGCCGGAGGAGCGGGAGACTCAATGAGCAGTTCTTC.

This clone has more than one count but fewer than ten. The J gene is TRBJ2-7, the V gene TRBV6-6, with D tentatively TRBD2 (6 bases). V lost 6 bases, J lost 0 bases, and 18 bases lay in between. Germline assignment: CDR1 MNHNY and CDR2 SVGAGI (reference sequence). CDR3 length: 16 residues. The CDR3 sequence is CASSPAGLGSSYEQYF. In DNA form, the CDR3 reads TGTGCCAGCAGCCCCGCGGGGTTGGGAAGCTCCTACGAGCAGTACTTC.

This clone has more than one count but fewer than ten. The chain is built from TRBV30 and TRBJ2-1; D may be TRBD2 (6 bases). CDR3 size: 15 residues. Germline V lookup: CDR1 GTSNPN, CDR2 SVGIG (reference sequence). V lost 3 bases and J lost 4, with 16 bases in between. CDR3 protein: CAWSGGWDSYNEQFF. For the CDR3, the DNA is TGTGCCTGGAGCGGCGGTTGGGACTCATACAATGAGCAGTTCTTC.

This clone appeared a few times. Other DNA sequences from this sample encode an identical CDR3 as well. The V and J genes are TRBV27 and TRBJ2-5; TRBD2 agrees at 15 bases. J gave up 5 bases and V 8 bases, and 3 bases lay outside the gene matches. In germline, CDR1 is MNHEY, CDR2 SMNVEV (reference sequence). The CDR3 length is 14 residues. The CDR3 spells CASGGLAGGETQYF. As DNA, the CDR3 is TGTGCCAGCGGGGGACTAGCGGGAGGCGAGACCCAGTACTTC.

The table lists this clone with a few counts. The rearrangement uses TRBV4-3 and TRBJ2-1, with TRBD2 matching 7 bases. Trimming at V came to 3 bases and at J to 6 bases, leaving 5 bases not matched to a gene. Looked up from germline, CDR1 is LGHNA and CDR2 is YSLEER. The CDR3 is 14 amino acids. CDR3 coding DNA: TGCGCCAGCAGCCAGGGCGCGGGAGCCAATGAGCAGTTCTTC. Amino acids: CASSQGAGANEQFF.

V is TRBV19 and J is TRBJ2-3; a weak D match, TRBD2 (5 bases). The CDR3 totals 15 residues. The V gene lost 4 bases and the J gene lost 0 bases, with 11 bases spanning the gap. Germline V lookup: CDR1 LNHDA, CDR2 SQIVND (reference sequence). The CDR3 loop is CASSRRRASTDTQYF. The CDR3, as DNA: TGTGCCAGTAGTAGACGGCGGGCTAGCACAGATACGCAGTATTTT. The whole variable domain, filled in from reference TRBV19 and TRBJ2-3, reads DGGITQSPKYLFRKEGQNVTLSCEQNLNHDAMYWYRQDPGQGLRLIYYSQIVNDFQKGDIAEGYSVSREKKESFPLTVTSAQKNPTAFYLCASSRRRASTDTQYFGPGTRLTVL.

This chain links TRBV5-4 with TRBJ1-1; TRBD1 matches at 7 bases. Germline trimming cut 3 bases from V and 8 bases from J; bases unmatched to any gene: 7. CDR3 size: 13 residues. From germline, CDR1 is SGHNT and CDR2 YYREEE (reference sequence). The CDR3, as DNA: TGTGCCAGCAGCTACCCGGGACAGCCCGAAGCTTTCTTT. Translation gives CASSYPGQPEAFF.

This clone was found once. The V call is TRBV2, the J call TRBJ2-1; TRBD2 matches at 7 bases. V lost 7 bases, J lost 9 bases, and 12 bases stayed unmatched. The germline gives CDR1 SNHLY, CDR2 FYNNEI. This CDR3 region has 14 residues. CDR3: CASTSPGGGSEQFF. DNA of the CDR3: TGTGCCAGCACCTCTCCGGGAGGAGGAAGTGAGCAGTTCTTC.

This rearrangement joins TRBV28 to TRBJ1-2; 12 bases map to TRBD1. Unmatched junction bases numbered 6, after V lost 6 bases and J lost 4 bases. Per germline, CDR1 MDHEN and CDR2 SYDVKM. The CDR3 covers 15 residues. The CDR3 spells CASSPGTGGLYGYTF. In DNA, the CDR3 is TGTGCCAGCAGCCCCGGGACAGGGGGCCTCTATGGCTACACCTTC.